This is a list of T cell receptor beta chains from one sample in a study of metastatic and nonmetastatic thyroid tumors. MiXCR was used by TCRdb to re-call the PCR reads. The table has about 53,000 clones, roughly 20% seen once. Material for sequencing was blood. The receptor source for this set is a female donor with papillary thyroid cancer or a benign thyroid nodule (not recorded which). Some clones in this sample may be carry-over from other donors' samples. CDR3s include the opening cysteine and the closing phenylalanine or tryptophan. Each record gives: clone size, J gene, V gene, D gene, CDR3 protein, CDR3 DNA. The D gene is left open where the match is weak. Clone size is not always given. Where it is, it says once, few, many or a class for expanded clones.

>many|TRBJ2-3|TRBV4-1|NA
CASSQRTVTDTQYF
TGCGCCAGCAGCCAGAGGACAGTCACAGATACGCAGTATTTT
>many|TRBJ2-1|TRBV10-1|NA
CASSATAGGFYNEQFF
TGCGCCAGCAGTGCCACGGCAGGTGGTTTTTACAATGAGCAGTTCTTC
>many|TRBJ2-2|TRBV4-2|TRBD2
CASSQEGGRVAGELFF
TGTGCCAGCAGCCAAGAGGGCGGGAGGGTTGCCGGGGAGCTGTTTTTT
>NA|TRBJ2-1|TRBV5-1|NA
CASSSDWNNEQFF
TGCGCCAGCAGCTCGGACTGGAACAATGAGCAGTTCTTC
>many|TRBJ1-3|TRBV5-1|TRBD1
CASSSTGTGVGNTIYF
TGCGCCAGCAGCTCAACCGGGACAGGGGTAGGAAACACCATATATTTT
>many|TRBJ1-1|TRBV9|NA
CASSPSIQISNTEAFF
TGTGCCAGCAGCCCTTCGATCCAGATTTCGAACACTGAAGCTTTCTTT
>NA|TRBJ2-7|TRBV5-1|NA
CASSFGFSTYEQYF
TGCGCCAGCAGCTTTGGTTTCAGTACCTACGAGCAGTACTTC
>many|TRBJ2-1|TRBV3-1|NA
CASRQGGGEQFF
TGTGCCAGCAGGCAGGGGGGAGGTGAGCAGTTCTTC
>NA|TRBJ2-3|TRBV7-9|NA
CAGSLIGTDTQYF
TGTGCCGGCAGCTTAATCGGCACAGATACGCAGTATTTT
>many|TRBJ2-7|TRBV6-1|TRBD1
CASGGQGEITYEQYF
TGTGCCAGCGGCGGACAGGGGGAAATCACCTACGAGCAGTACTTC
>many|TRBJ2-7|TRBV5-4|TRBD1
CASRPDRGQSYEQYF
TGTGCCAGCAGACCTGACAGGGGGCAGTCCTACGAGCAGTACTTC
>once|TRBJ2-3|TRBV5-4|TRBD2
CASSMPELAGRIDTQYF
TGTGCCAGCAGCATGCCGGAGCTAGCGGGACGGATAGATACCCAGTATTTT
>many|TRBJ1-1|TRBV5-6|NA
CASSLVGQGIAEAFF
TGTGCCAGCAGCTTGGTTGGGCAGGGTATCGCTGAAGCTTTCTTT
>NA|TRBJ2-7|TRBV10-2|NA
CSSMAGVGANYEQYF
TGTTCCAGCATGGCGGGGGTGGGGGCTAACTACGAGCAGTACTTC
>few|TRBJ1-1|TRBV27|NA
CASSLRRGNEAFF
TGTGCCAGCAGTTTACGCAGGGGTAATGAAGCTTTCTTT
>many|TRBJ2-7|TRBV3-1|TRBD2
CASSQVAGGPYEQYF
TGTGCCAGCAGCCAAGTAGCGGGAGGGCCCTACGAGCAGTACTTC
>many|TRBJ1-1|TRBV19|TRBD1
CASKRGTGGMNTEAFF
TGTGCCAGTAAACGCGGGACAGGGGGAATGAACACTGAAGCTTTCTTT
>NA|TRBJ1-6|TRBV30|NA
CAWVLGGAYNSPLHF
TGCGCCTGGGTCCTTGGCGGGGCCTATAATTCACCCCTCCACTTT
>many|TRBJ1-1|TRBV4-2|NA
CASSQVVGPASTEAFF
TGTGCCAGCAGCCAAGTCGTGGGGCCGGCTAGCACTGAAGCTTTCTTT
>many|TRBJ2-3|TRBV24-1|TRBD2
CATSDPQLAGVVDTQYF
TGTGCCACCAGTGATCCACAACTAGCGGGAGTGGTGGATACGCAGTATTTT
>many|TRBJ2-1|TRBV7-3|TRBD2
CASSQTGTNYNEQFF
TGTGCCAGCAGCCAAACCGGGACTAACTACAATGAGCAGTTCTTC
>many|TRBJ2-2|TRBV24-1|NA
CATSKTTGENTGELFF
TGTGCCACCAGTAAAACGACGGGTGAAAACACCGGGGAGCTGTTTTTT
>NA|TRBJ2-7|TRBV18|NA
CASSLWTGENEQYF
TGTGCCAGCTCACTTTGGACCGGAGAGAACGAGCAGTACTTC
>many|TRBJ1-3|TRBV5-1|NA
CASSLTGTVGSGNTIYF
TGCGCCAGCAGCTTGACGGGGACCGTCGGCTCTGGAAACACCATATATTTT
>NA|TRBJ2-7|TRBV5-1|TRBD1
CASSLWTGNPYEQYF
TGCGCCAGCAGCTTGTGGACAGGGAACCCCTACGAGCAGTACTTC
>many|TRBJ2-5|TRBV3-1|TRBD2
CASSQIGRETQYF
TGTGCCAGCAGCCAGATCGGGAGGGAGACCCAGTACTTC
>NA|TRBJ2-3|TRBV11-3|NA
CASSRRICQADTQYF
TGTGCCAGCAGCCGTAGGATCTGCCAAGCAGATACGCAGTATTTC
>NA|TRBJ1-5|TRBV20-1|NA
CSATIGGTDNQPQHF
TGCAGTGCGACGATTGGGGGAACAGACAATCAGCCCCAGCATTTT
>many|TRBJ1-1|TRBV28|TRBD1
CASSSYTGETEAFF
TGTGCCAGCAGCTCCTATACAGGGGAAACTGAAGCTTTCTTT
>NA|TRBJ2-1|TRBV20-1|NA
CSARDGRLSVNEQFF
TGCAGTGCTAGAGATGGGCGTCTTTCGGTGAATGAGCAGTTCTTC
>many|TRBJ2-3|TRBV6-1|TRBD2
CASVTGTSRSDTQYF
TGTGCCAGCGTGACCGGGACTAGCAGGTCAGATACGCAGTATTTT
>NA|TRBJ2-2|TRBV6-1|TRBD2
CASTGTIWDYTGELFF
TGTGCCAGCACCGGGACTATCTGGGACTACACCGGGGAGCTGTTTTTT
>NA|TRBJ2-3|TRBV9|NA
CASSVGPLTIGGGNTQYF
TGTGCCAGCAGCGTAGGTCCCCTCACTATCGGGGGCGGTAATACGCAGTATTTT
>many|TRBJ2-7|TRBV30|NA
CAWSRGLYSGEQYF
TGTGCCTGGAGTCGGGGACTCTATTCAGGCGAGCAGTACTTC